The 16 T cell receptor beta chains in this list originate from one sample, sequenced in a study of neurological immune-mediated disorders. TCRdb analysed the 5' RACE reads with MiXCR anew, one entry per CDR3 protein. This table holds around 70,000 distinct CDR3 sequences, roughly 4.5% found once. The sequencing sample was made of PBMCs. These receptors originate from a woman aged 70-85 years with multiple sclerosis.

This clonotype was found many times. CDR3 region: CASSLAETVNTEAFF. CDR3 DNA: TGCGCCAGCAGCTTGGCCGAGACGGTGAACACTGAAGCTTTCTTT. The rearrangement links TRBV5-1 to TRBJ1-1; D is unclear. From germline, CDR1 is SGHRS and CDR2 YFSETQ. The CDR3 extends over 15 amino acids. V lost 0 bases and J 0 bases, leaving 9 bases between the germline ends.

This clonotype was seen at least ten times. The chain is built from TRBV5-1 and TRBJ2-1; 9 bases are a match to TRBD2. The V gene end was trimmed by 4 bases and the J gene end by 7 bases; junction bases not matched to a gene: 6. Looked up from germline, CDR1 is SGHRS and CDR2 is YFSETQ. The CDR3 totals 14 residues. CDR3 sequence (DNA): TGCGCCAGCAGCAATAGCGGGAGATATAATGAGCAGTTCTTC. Translated, it gives CASSNSGRYNEQFF.

In its sample, this clonotype was seen many times. V gene TRBV24-1 combines with J gene TRBJ2-1; D is tentatively TRBD1 or TRBD2 (5 bases each). Per germline, CDR1 KGHDR and CDR2 SFDVKD. With 3 bases removed from V and 6 bases from J, the gap between germline ends came to 11 bases. There are 14 residues in the CDR3. CDR3 bases: TGTGCCACCAGTGATACGGGACGCCGCAATGAGCAGTTCTTC. Protein: CATSDTGRRNEQFF.

Ten or more counts support this clonotype. The chain links TRBV29-1 to TRBJ1-5, with D perhaps matching TRBD1 (5 bases). V was shortened by 6 bases and J by 4 bases, with 10 bases between the two germline ends. The CDR3 has 12 amino acids. Germline CDR1 is SQVTM and CDR2 is ANQGSEA. The CDR3 DNA follows: TGCAGCGTGCGGGACGGGAATCAGCCCCAGCATTTT. Its translation: CSVRDGNQPQHF.

This clonotype was recorded many times. This sequence joins TRBV7-2 and TRBJ2-1, with D possibly being TRBD1 or TRBD2 (6 bases each). Germline values: CDR1 SGHTA, CDR2 FQGNSA. Trimming removed 5 bases from V and 9 bases from J, with 23 bases in between. The CDR3 contains 16 residues. The CDR3 is CASSAIGGWGATEQFF. The CDR3 coding sequence is TGTGCCAGCAGCGCTATCGGCGGGTGGGGGGCGACTGAGCAGTTCTTC.

This clonotype was detected a few times. The chain links TRBV27 to TRBJ2-2; no clear D. CDR1 is MNHEY and CDR2 is SMNVEV in the germline V gene (reference sequence). Between the trimmed V and J ends, which lost 8 bases and 0 bases, there was a span of 13 bases. This CDR3 is 15 amino acids long. CDR3 DNA sequence: TGTGCCAGCGGTAGTCCGCCAGCGAACACCGGGGAGCTGTTTTTT. Translated: CASGSPPANTGELFF.

This clonotype was counted ten times or more. The chain joins TRBV18 to TRBJ1-1, with 9 bases that match TRBD1. The V and J ends lost 7 bases and 0 bases, in that order; junction bases with no gene match: 3. The CDR3 is 14 amino acids. Per the germline V gene, CDR1 is KGHSH and CDR2 is LQKENI. CDR3 amino acids: CASYGQGLNTEAFF. The CDR3 region has the DNA TGTGCCAGCTACGGACAGGGGCTGAACACTGAAGCTTTCTTT.

This clonotype was observed a few times. The chain is built from TRBV6-5 and TRBJ1-6, with D perhaps TRBD1 (5 bases). Germline assignment: CDR1 MNHEY and CDR2 SVGAGI. The CDR3 runs to 14 residues. V gave up 2 bases and J gave up 9 bases, with 11 bases separating them. As DNA, the CDR3 is TGTGCCAGCAGTTACGAGGGGACTACTTCACCCCTCCACTTT. Translated: CASSYEGTTSPLHF.

This clonotype was counted many times. V and J are TRBV20-1 and TRBJ1-2; D may be TRBD1 (5 bases). The CDR3 has 13 residues. Per germline, CDR1 DFQATT and CDR2 SNEGSKA (reference sequence). V dropped 1 base and J dropped 8 bases, with 14 bases sitting between them. The CDR3 loop reads CSARGFREGGYTF. For the CDR3, the DNA is TGCAGTGCTAGAGGGTTCAGGGAAGGAGGCTACACCTTC.

Comment on this clonotype: Germline and junction disagree at one end, which may indicate a read error. This chain uses TRBV7-6 with TRBJ1-2, with D possibly matching TRBD1 (5 bases). This CDR3 comprises 12 residues. Germline CDR1 SGHVS, CDR2 FNYEAQ. DNA for the CDR3: TGTGCCAGCAGCTTAGATCAGGGAAGCTTTCCGTTC. Encoded protein: CASSLDQGSFPF.

In this sample, this clonotype turned up many times. The chain joins TRBV25-1 to TRBJ2-7, with D unresolved. Trimming stripped 1 base from V and 5 bases from J, with 12 bases between. CDR3 length: 14 residues. Germline loops: CDR1 MGHDK, CDR2 SYGVNS. CDR3 region: CASSEFEDFNEQYF. As DNA, the CDR3 is TGTGCCAGCAGTGAATTCGAGGATTTTAACGAGCAGTACTTC.

This clonotype occurred many times. DNA of the CDR3: TGTGCCAGCAGCCTAGGCTGGGGTAATCAGCCCCAGCATTTT. Protein sequence: CASSLGWGNQPQHF. The chain has TRBV4-2 and TRBJ1-5; D is ambiguous. The CDR3 contains 14 residues. Trimming removed 4 bases from V and 4 bases from J, with 11 bases in between. Germline V gives CDR1 LGHNA, CDR2 YNFKEQ.

This clonotype appeared a few times. The gene calls are TRBV6-1 and TRBJ2-6, with D perhaps matching TRBD1 (6 bases). CDR1 MNHNS and CDR2 SASEGT come from the germline V gene. The length of the CDR3 is 15 residues. Trimming shortened V by 0 bases and J by 3 bases, and 6 bases separated the two germline ends. CDR3 loop: CASSEAQGGANVLTF. The CDR3, as DNA: TGTGCCAGCAGTGAAGCACAGGGTGGGGCCAACGTCCTGACTTTC.

This clonotype was counted many times. V usage is TRBV13 and J usage is TRBJ1-3; D unclear. Trimming took off 2 bases at V and 0 bases at J, with 14 bases between the two ends. CDR1 is PRHDT, CDR2 FYEKMQ, per germline (reference sequence). The CDR3 sequence is 17 residues long. The CDR3 DNA reads TGTGCCAGCAGCTTACTACTAGCGGGGTTCTCTGGAAACACCATATATTTT. Translated, it gives CASSLLLAGFSGNTIYF.

This clonotype was seen repeatedly, ten times or more. The chain uses TRBV29-1 and TRBJ2-3, with D unresolved. The CDR3 is 11 residues long. The V end was cut by 3 bases, the J end by 6 bases, with 7 bases between. Germline V gene lookup returns CDR1 SQVTM and CDR2 ANQGSEA. The CDR3 protein is CSVDVRDTQYF. In DNA, the CDR3 is TGCAGCGTTGACGTCAGGGATACGCAGTATTTT.

This chain uses TRBV7-6 with TRBJ1-5; 10 bases map to TRBD1. Germline V gene sequence: CDR1 SGHVS, CDR2 FNYEAQ. The CDR3 length is 14 residues. V lost 5 bases to trimming and J lost 6 bases; unmatched junction nucleotides: 4. CDR3 loop: CASSQTGGSQPQHF. The DNA of the CDR3 is TGTGCCAGCAGCCAGACAGGGGGCAGTCAGCCCCAGCATTTT.